This TCR beta chain was found in a study of T cells after somatic rescue of genetic block. The table came from immunoSEQ multiplex PCR; TCRdb's copy has only in-frame clones and leaves some out. This table has 14,000 to 15,000 clones, over 60% appearing once. The V segment lost 5 bases and the J segment 4 bases; nucleotides outside the gene matches: 7. CDR3 length: 15 residues. Germline V lookup: CDR1 KGHSH, CDR2 LQKENI. The clonotype comes from a young man. The chain uses TRBV18 and TRBJ1-2; 10 positions match TRBD1. Specimen: peripheral blood mononuclear cells (PBMCs). CDR3 DNA: TGTGCCAGCTCATCATCCGGGACAGGGGTCTATGGCTACACCTTC. It is translated as CASSSSGTGVYGYTF.